The 8 T cell receptor beta chains below all came from one sample that was sequenced in a study of shared clonotypes between healthy human individuals. Sequenced by immunoSEQ multiplex PCR; TCRdb stores in-frame clones only, minus some. Found here are some 2,100,000 clones, about 94% of them singletons; the top ten hold more than 0.1%. Sequencing was performed on naive CD4+ T cells sorted from blood. Indicated subset: CD45RA+ positively selected. These receptors originate from a young man in good health.

Of note for this clone: The sample contains more than one DNA sequence encoding this CDR3. The chain carries TRBV6-6 and TRBJ1-5; D is ambiguous. Germline V gene lookup returns CDR1 MNHNY and CDR2 SVGAGI (reference sequence). Trimming pared 5 bases from V and 4 bases from J, leaving 9 bases between. The CDR3 is 13 amino acids. The CDR3 region has the DNA TGTGCCAGCAGTCCTAGTGGGAATCAGCCCCAGCATTTT. Translation: CASSPSGNQPQHF.

The V and J genes are TRBV30 and TRBJ1-2; D unresolved. Germline CDR1 GTSNPN, CDR2 SVGIG (reference sequence). This CDR3 is built from 13 residues. Trimming cost V 2 bases and J 3 bases, with 10 bases left between them. The CDR3, as DNA: TGTGCCTGGAGTAGTCAGCACCACTATGGCTACACCTTC. It codes for CAWSSQHHYGYTF.

This clone was counted a single time. V and J are TRBV6-6 and TRBJ2-7; D call uncertain. Germline values: CDR1 MNHNY, CDR2 SVGAGI (reference sequence). The germline V and J ends were trimmed by 5 bases and 9 bases, with 20 bases remaining between them. The CDR3 is made up of 14 amino acids. CDR3 amino acids: CASSLGPSFWGQYF. In DNA form, the CDR3 reads TGTGCCAGCAGTCTAGGGCCCTCCTTTTGGGGGCAGTACTTC.

This sequence joins TRBV2 and TRBJ1-6; TRBD1 matches 9 bases. Germline values: CDR1 SNHLY, CDR2 FYNNEI. J gave up 7 bases and V 4 bases, and 5 bases lay outside the gene matches. The CDR3 contains 15 residues. CDR3 coding DNA: TGTGCCAGCAGTGCCGACAGGGGGGCAAATTCACCCCTCCACTTT. Residues: CASSADRGANSPLHF.

For this clone: This same CDR3 is encoded by further DNA sequences in the sample. The gene calls are TRBV11-2 and TRBJ1-1; D not certain. Per germline, CDR1 SGHAT and CDR2 FQNNGV. Deletions cut 0 bases from V and 0 bases from J, with 8 bases between. CDR3 length equals 15 residues. This CDR3 reads CASSLEGSMNTEAFF. The CDR3 DNA is TGTGCCAGCAGCTTAGAGGGGAGTATGAACACTGAAGCTTTCTTT.

With regard to this clone: Other DNA sequences of this sample code for an identical CDR3. The CDR3: CASSRDREETQYF. DNA for the CDR3: TGTGCCAGCAGCCGGGACAGGGAAGAGACCCAGTACTTC. The V gene is TRBV7-3, the J gene TRBJ2-5, with 9 nucleotides matching TRBD1. This CDR3 has 13 amino acids. Unmatched junction bases numbered 1, after V lost 5 bases and J lost 3 bases. Germline loops: CDR1 SGHTA, CDR2 FQGTGA.

The CDR3 region has the DNA TGTGCCAGCACCTTGGAGGGACCCTACAATGAGCAGTTCTTC. Encoded protein: CASTLEGPYNEQFF. V usage is TRBV6-8 and J usage is TRBJ2-1, with D perhaps matching TRBD2 (6 bases). The CDR3 consists of 14 residues. V gave up 7 bases and J gave up 2 bases, with 12 bases separating them. Germline loops: CDR1 MNHGY, CDR2 SAAAGT.

This sequence joins TRBV6-4 and TRBJ2-1; D uncertain. The V end was cut by 4 bases, the J end by 1 base, with 11 bases between. The germline V gene has CDR1 MRHNA and CDR2 SNTAGT. CDR3 length: 15 residues. CDR3 region: CASSVGDSSYNEQFF. The CDR3, as DNA: TGTGCCAGCAGTGTAGGAGACTCTTCCTACAATGAGCAGTTCTTC.